The rows below give T cell receptor beta chains drawn from one sample of a study of Graves' ophthalmopathy and Graves' hyperthyroidism. TCRdb used MiXCR to reprocess the multiplex PCR reads, holding one entry per CDR3 protein. The sample lists 660,000 or so distinct CDR3 sequences, roughly two fifths occurring once. The sequenced sample consisted of peripheral blood. The receptors stem from an adult man with Graves' ophthalmopathy. The CDR3 runs from the conserved cysteine through the conserved F or W. D genes are given only for firm matches. The listing skips clone size in some rows; elsewhere it reads once, few, many or a size class.

cdr3_aa	cdr3_nt	d_call	clone_size	v_call	j_call
CASGPGGVQPQHF	TGTGCCAGCGGACCAGGGGGCGTGCAGCCCCAGCATTTT	TRBD1	once	TRBV7-2	TRBJ1-5
CASPPRQGRGDGYTF	TGTGCCAGCCCCCCCCGACAGGGGAGGGGTGATGGCTACACCTTC	TRBD1	many	TRBV2	TRBJ1-2
CASSISNTEAFF	TGTGCCAGTAGTATAAGTAACACTGAAGCTTTCTTT	-	many	TRBV19	TRBJ1-1
CSVVTGGGYEQYF	TGCAGCGTTGTTACAGGGGGCGGGTACGAGCAGTACTTC	TRBD1	-	TRBV29-1	TRBJ2-7
CASSLPANTEAFF	TGCGCCAGCAGCTTGCCGGCTAACACTGAAGCTTTCTTT	-	many	TRBV5-1	TRBJ1-1
CASSPSTSGVYEQYF	TGTGCCAGCAGCCCCAGTACTAGCGGGGTCTACGAGCAGTACTTC	TRBD2	-	TRBV7-2	TRBJ2-7
CASSLDPTGAHGYTF	TGCGCCAGCAGCTTGGACCCGACAGGGGCACATGGCTACACCTTC	TRBD1	few	TRBV5-1	TRBJ1-2
CASSQNLGRSGSSGNTIYF	TGTGCCAGCAGCCAAAATCTCGGACGCAGCGGTTCCTCTGGAAACACCATATATTTT	-	few	TRBV6-5	TRBJ1-3
CASSPRGGEKLFF	TGTGCCAGCAGCCCCCGCGGGGGTGAAAAACTGTTTTTT	-	many	TRBV7-9	TRBJ1-4
CASRIEQGNTEAFF	TGTGCCAGCAGGATAGAACAGGGCAACACTGAAGCTTTCTTT	-	many	TRBV2	TRBJ1-1
CASSLYGGEQYF	TGTGCCAGCAGCTTATATGGCGGTGAGCAGTACTTC	-	-	TRBV7-9	TRBJ2-7
CASSPQQGPTEAFF	TGTGCCAGCAGTCCCCAACAGGGGCCCACTGAAGCTTTCTTT	TRBD1	-	TRBV7-2	TRBJ1-1
CASRDSGRGPYEQYF	TGTGCCAGCAGGGATAGCGGGAGGGGGCCCTACGAGCAGTACTTC	TRBD2	once	TRBV6-1	TRBJ2-7
CSVESQGGEQYF	TGCAGCGTTGAGAGTCAGGGAGGTGAGCAGTACTTC	-	many	TRBV29-1	TRBJ2-7
CASSSRRDSYEQYF	TGTGCCAGCAGTTCGAGACGGGACTCCTACGAGCAGTACTTC	-	-	TRBV27	TRBJ2-7
CASSRWDRHGYTF	TGCGCCAGCAGCCGTTGGGACAGACATGGCTACACCTTC	TRBD1	many	TRBV5-1	TRBJ1-2
CASRLTLLNTEAFF	TGTGCCAGCAGGCTTACGTTACTGAACACTGAAGCTTTCTTT	-	-	TRBV5-6	TRBJ1-1
CSVEVGTGGEQFF	TGCAGCGTTGAAGTCGGGACGGGGGGTGAGCAGTTCTTC	TRBD2	-	TRBV29-1	TRBJ2-1
CASSYHSGETQYF	TGTGCCAGCAGTTACCACTCGGGAGAGACCCAGTACTTC	-	many	TRBV6-5	TRBJ2-5
CSARDVGFSGNTIYF	TGCAGTGCTAGAGATGTAGGGTTCTCTGGAAACACCATATATTTT	-	-	TRBV20-1	TRBJ1-3
CATSDPARDSDYGYTF	TGTGCCACCAGTGACCCAGCGAGGGACAGTGACTATGGCTACACCTTC	TRBD1	-	TRBV24-1	TRBJ1-2
CVSSFLLSTGDNQPQHF	TGTGTCAGCAGCTTTTTATTGTCGACAGGAGATAATCAGCCCCAGCATTTT	-	-	TRBV7-2	TRBJ1-5
CSARDMAGTGPQHF	TGCAGTGCTAGAGATATGGCGGGAACAGGGCCCCAGCATTTT	-	many	TRBV20-1	TRBJ1-5
CASSIVNRGASGELFF	TGTGCCAGTAGTATTGTGAACAGGGGCGCGTCGGGGGAGCTGTTTTTT	TRBD1	many	TRBV19	TRBJ2-2
CASRPDGNTGELFF	TGTGCCAGCAGACCGGACGGGAACACCGGGGAGCTGTTTTTT	-	many	TRBV7-3	TRBJ2-2
CASSPRGGLTEAFF	TGTGCCAGCAGCCCCCGTGGGGGGCTAACTGAAGCTTTCTTT	-	many	TRBV7-9	TRBJ1-1
CASSLAGTSGGDRPSYEQYF	TGTGCCAGCAGCTTAGCCGGGACTAGCGGGGGTGACCGGCCTTCCTACGAGCAGTACTTC	TRBD2	-	TRBV19	TRBJ2-7
CASNGGPNTGELFF	TGTGCCAGCAATGGAGGCCCGAACACCGGGGAGCTGTTTTTT	-	-	TRBV10-3	TRBJ2-2
CASSATGDRVVSYNSPLHF	TGTGCCAGCAGTGCCACGGGGGACAGGGTGGTCTCCTATAATTCACCCCTCCACTTT	TRBD1	-	TRBV9	TRBJ1-6
CASSPGFNAEAFF	TGTGCCAGCAGTCCAGGGTTTAATGCTGAAGCTTTCTTT	-	-	TRBV25-1	TRBJ1-1
CAREFLRANVLTF	TGTGCCCGGGAGTTTTTAAGGGCCAACGTCCTGACTTTC	-	once	TRBV4-2	TRBJ2-6
CASSAGAGIDREQYF	TGTGCCAGCAGCGCCGGGGCGGGGATAGATCGCGAGCAGTACTTC	-	-	TRBV7-9	TRBJ2-7
CATNPGSNTGELFFGESNSPLHF	-	-	-	TRBV15	TRBJ1-6
CASNAGHKQETQYF	TGTGCCAGCAACGCGGGACACAAACAAGAGACCCAGTACTTC	-	many	TRBV2	TRBJ2-5
CASSGAGEGEQYF	TGTGCCAGTAGTGGAGCGGGAGAAGGCGAGCAGTACTTC	TRBD2	-	TRBV19	TRBJ2-7
CAISRGGLLAGGAHTGELFF	TGTGCCATCAGTCGAGGGGGACTACTAGCGGGGGGGGCCCACACCGGGGAGCTGTTTTTT	TRBD2	few	TRBV10-3	TRBJ2-2
CASSFRHAEQYF	TGTGCCAGCAGCTTCCGACACGCCGAGCAGTACTTC	-	many	TRBV7-9	TRBJ2-7
CAWTEVGNYGYTF	TGTGCCTGGACGGAGGTGGGAAACTATGGCTACACCTTC	-	-	TRBV30	TRBJ1-2
CASRETGQGALSPLHF	TGTGCCAGCAGAGAAACGGGACAGGGGGCACTATCACCCCTCCACTTT	TRBD1	-	TRBV6-1	TRBJ1-6
CASTWDLADYEQYF	TGTGCCAGCACCTGGGACCTAGCGGACTACGAGCAGTACTTC	TRBD2	-	TRBV7-3	TRBJ2-7
CASNALGATEAFF	TGCGCCAGCAATGCCCTAGGGGCCACTGAAGCTTTCTTT	-	-	TRBV10-2	TRBJ1-1
CASRPPGQGNTGELFF	TGTGCCAGCAGGCCTCCGGGACAGGGGAACACCGGGGAGCTGTTTTTT	TRBD1	few	TRBV10-3	TRBJ2-2
CSVVMGTETQYF	TGCAGCGTTGTCATGGGAACAGAGACCCAGTACTTC	-	once	TRBV29-1	TRBJ2-5
CASSRKPNTGELFF	TGTGCCAGCAGCAGAAAGCCGAACACCGGGGAGCTGTTTTTT	-	many	TRBV7-2	TRBJ2-2
CASSQTGQGAYEQYF	TGTGCCAGCAGTCAGACCGGACAGGGGGCTTACGAGCAGTACTTC	TRBD1	many	TRBV12-3/TRBV12-4	TRBJ2-7
CASGEWANEKLFF	TGTGCCAGCGGGGAATGGGCTAATGAAAAACTGTTTTTT	-	many	TRBV19	TRBJ1-4
CASRIGRTFF	TGTGCCAGCAGAATAGGGAGGACTTTCTTT	-	-	TRBV25-1	TRBJ1-1
CASSEAHRSSYNSPLHF	TGCGCCAGCAGCGAAGCACACAGGAGCTCCTATAATTCACCCCTCCACTTT	-	few	TRBV5-1	TRBJ1-6
CASSLLTGITEAFF	TGTGCCAGCAGCTTATTAACAGGGATCACTGAAGCTTTCTTT	-	many	TRBV7-9	TRBJ1-1
CASSDPRGGLDEQYF	TGTGCCAGCAGCGACCCCCGCGGGGGGCTCGACGAGCAGTACTTC	TRBD2	many	TRBV9	TRBJ2-7
CASSGGTARGTEAFF	TGTGCCAGCAGCGGAGGGACAGCCCGGGGCACTGAAGCTTTCTTT	TRBD1	many	TRBV7-9	TRBJ1-1
CASRTGGNTEAFF	TGCGCCAGCAGAACTGGAGGGAACACTGAAGCTTTCTTT	-	many	TRBV5-1	TRBJ1-1
CSARGQTGEETQYF	TGCAGTGCTAGAGGGCAGACAGGGGAGGAGACCCAGTACTTC	TRBD1	-	TRBV20-1	TRBJ2-5